This T cell receptor (beta chain) was recovered during a study of blood T cell repertoires in COVID-19. Overall study: Sites across the United States, Italy and Spain contributed samples from acute and convalescent COVID-19. PBMCs, B-cell-depleted T cells, or T cells provided the cDNA or gDNA that made up the material.

Source study methods: The assay estimated nucleated cells by amplifying reference gene primers. The data were produced by immunoSEQ multiplex PCR, yet TCRdb's version contains in-frame clones alone and is incomplete. Clone size and the V and J calls come from that table; the DNA yielded D and trimming. The data hold approximately 76,000 clones, with over 70% observed a single time. J was trimmed by 5 bases and V by 3 bases; bases with no gene match: 2. The CDR3 length is 14 residues. CDR1 SGHRS and CDR2 YFSETQ come from the germline V gene. The V and J genes are TRBV5-1 and TRBJ2-1; 10 bases are a match to TRBD2. The material sequenced was peripheral blood. This receptor was obtained from a man older than 75 with active or convalescent COVID-19. The CDR3 region is CASSSSGRDNEQFF. The CDR3 DNA follows: TGCGCCAGCAGCTCGAGCGGGAGGGACAATGAGCAGTTCTTC.